These 21 T cell receptor beta chains share one sample of origin, sequenced in a study of T cell changes during pregnancy in multiple sclerosis. TCRdb's table, derived via immunoSEQ multiplex PCR, lists solely in-frame clones and lacks some. This sample yields over 70,000 clones, of which more than 85% are seen a single time; around 2% belongs to the top ten. The input for sequencing was peripheral blood, taken in the first trimester of pregnancy. The receptor set was obtained from a female donor in good health, enrolled as a control in a pregnancy study.

The chain recombines TRBV5-1 with TRBJ2-2, with D possibly TRBD1 on 6 matching bases. The CDR3 contains 15 residues. The V gene's germline CDR1 is SGHRS and CDR2 YFSETQ. V gave up 3 bases and J gave up 2 bases, with 11 bases separating them. The CDR3 coding sequence is TGCGCCAGCAGCTCTCTCAGGGGTAACACCGGGGAGCTGTTTTTT. It codes for CASSSLRGNTGELFF.

The chain couples TRBV5-1 to TRBJ2-3; 10 bases line up with TRBD2. Trimming at V came to 4 bases and at J to 2 bases, leaving 10 bases not matched to a gene. This CDR3 is built from 17 residues. Per germline, CDR1 SGHRS and CDR2 YFSETQ. CDR3 region: CASSPFRTSGSTDTQYF. CDR3 nucleotide sequence: TGCGCCAGCAGCCCTTTTAGGACTAGCGGTTCCACAGATACGCAGTATTTT.

This clone was seen more than once but under ten times. The rearrangement uses TRBV6-4 and TRBJ2-3; D ambiguous. The CDR3 runs to 15 residues. The germline V gene encodes CDR1 MRHNA and CDR2 SNTAGT. V lost 3 bases to trimming and J lost 2 bases, with 12 bases between them. CDR3 sequence: CASSEGSTSTDTQYF. The CDR3 DNA is TGTGCCAGCAGTGAGGGTAGCACTTCCACAGATACGCAGTATTTT.

The V gene is TRBV27, the J gene TRBJ2-7; TRBD2 is a possible D gene (5 bases). CDR1 is MNHEY, CDR2 SMNVEV, per germline (reference sequence). The CDR3 is 14 residues long. The V and J ends lost 0 bases and 3 bases respectively, with 9 bases between them. In DNA form, the CDR3 reads TGTGCCAGCAGTTTATCGAGGGCAGACTACGAGCAGTACTTC. This translates into CASSLSRADYEQYF.

This chain uses TRBV2 with TRBJ1-4; tentatively, D is TRBD1 (5 bases). CDR3 length equals 15 residues. Germline CDR1 is SNHLY and CDR2 is FYNNEI. V was clipped by 3 bases and J by 5 bases, with 13 bases between them. In nucleotides, the CDR3 is TGTGCCAGCAGTGATGCAGGGTCTTACAATGAAAAACTGTTTTTT. Translated, it gives CASSDAGSYNEKLFF. Combining the CDR3 with reference TRBV2 and TRBJ1-4 gives the whole variable domain EPEVTQTPSHQVTQMGQEVILRCVPISNHLYFYWYRQILGQKVEFLVSFYNNEISEKSEIFDDQFSVERPDGSNFTLKIRSTKLEDSAMYFCASSDAGSYNEKLFFGSGTQLSVL.

V usage is TRBV6-5 and J usage is TRBJ2-3, with TRBD1 identical over 7 bases. In germline, CDR1 is MNHEY, CDR2 SVGAGI. The CDR3 has 14 residues. J gave up 4 bases and V 7 bases, and 8 bases lay outside the gene matches. This CDR3 reads CASIRDRKSDTQYF. The CDR3 DNA reads TGTGCCAGCATCCGGGACAGAAAGTCAGATACGCAGTATTTT.

The chain carries TRBV5-1 and TRBJ1-6, with D maybe TRBD1 (5 bases). This CDR3 comprises 15 residues. Germline V gene lookup returns CDR1 SGHRS and CDR2 YFSETQ. Trimming took 4 bases from V and 10 from J, leaving 18 bases between them. In nucleotides, the CDR3 is TGCGCCAGCAGCACGGGGGGGGTCTCCGCGTCACCCCTCCACTTT. Its translation: CASSTGGVSASPLHF.

The chain joins TRBV6-5 to TRBJ1-4; 9 bases are a match to TRBD1. Germline V CDR1 and CDR2: MNHEY, SVGAGI. V gave up 0 bases and J gave up 7 bases; unmatched junction bases: 3. This CDR3 has 15 amino acids. CDR3 coding DNA: TGTGCCAGCAGTTACTCCGGGACAGGGCCTGAAAAACTGTTTTTT. Translating gives CASSYSGTGPEKLFF.

The chain employs TRBV20-1 and TRBJ1-2; no firm D call. The length of the CDR3 is 11 residues. The V end lost 4 bases, the J end lost 5 bases, and 8 bases lay between the germline ends. CDR1 and CDR2 (germline): DFQATT, SNEGSKA (reference sequence). The CDR3 DNA is TGCAGTGCTAAGGCGGCTTATGGCTACACCTTC. It specifies CSAKAAYGYTF.

The V and J genes are TRBV4-3 and TRBJ2-7; 10 bases align to TRBD1. The CDR3 is 14 residues long. V was pared by 4 bases and J by 6 bases, with 6 bases of the junction left unmatched. Germline V gives CDR1 LGHNA, CDR2 YSLEER. The CDR3 region has the DNA TGCGCCAGCAGCCTCGACAGGGGGCTAGCCGAGCAGTACTTC. Amino acid sequence: CASSLDRGLAEQYF.

The chain links TRBV5-6 to TRBJ2-7, with 8 nucleotides matching TRBD1. V lost 2 bases, J lost 5 bases, and 6 bases stayed unmatched. This CDR3 is 14 amino acids long. The V gene's germline CDR1 is SGHDT and CDR2 YYEEEE. The DNA of the CDR3 is TGTGCCAGCAGCTTAGACAGGGGCGGGAACGAGCAGTACTTC. Its translation is CASSLDRGGNEQYF.

The chain links TRBV30 to TRBJ1-1; possible D gene TRBD1, 5 bases. Trimming took off 1 base at V and 6 bases at J, with 15 bases between the two ends. The CDR3 has 14 amino acids. Germline CDR1 reads GTSNPN; CDR2 reads SVGIG (reference sequence). This CDR3 is CAWSAGGSDSEAFF. CDR3 bases: TGTGCCTGGAGTGCCGGGGGATCGGACTCTGAAGCTTTCTTT.

This clone was detected once. J is TRBJ1-4 and V is TRBV5-5; possible D gene TRBD1, 5 bases. The CDR3 consists of 15 residues. V was trimmed by 2 bases and J by 7 bases, leaving 15 bases between them. Germline-derived CDR1 and CDR2 are SGHKS and YYEKEE (reference sequence). The CDR3 DNA follows: TGTGCCAGCAGCTTTTCAGACAGCCCCCGTGAAAAACTGTTTTTT. Translating it yields CASSFSDSPREKLFF.

The CDR3 sequence is CASSQATVAFGYEQYF. The CDR3 DNA reads TGTGCCAGCAGCCAAGCGACAGTAGCTTTCGGCTACGAGCAGTACTTC. This rearrangement joins TRBV14 to TRBJ2-7; TRBD1 is a possible D gene (5 bases). CDR3 size: 16 residues. V was cut by 1 base and J by 3 bases, with 16 bases left in between. Germline V gene sequence: CDR1 SGHDN, CDR2 FVKESK.

The chain carries TRBV4-3 and TRBJ2-1; TRBD2 is a possible D gene (6 bases). Deletions cut 5 bases from V and 8 bases from J, with 7 bases between. Germline CDR1 reads LGHNA; CDR2 reads YSLEER. CDR3 length: 11 residues. The CDR3 spells CASSSSDEQFF. The DNA for the CDR3 is TGCGCCAGCAGCTCTAGCGATGAGCAGTTCTTC.

V gene TRBV4-1 combines with J gene TRBJ1-5; D call uncertain. V was clipped by 3 bases and J by 2 bases, with 11 bases between them. The V gene's germline CDR1 is MGHRA and CDR2 YSYEKL. This CDR3 spans 15 amino acids. CDR3: CASSHRHVGNQPQHF. The CDR3 nucleotides read TGCGCCAGCAGCCACCGACATGTGGGCAATCAGCCCCAGCATTTT.

The chain is built from TRBV2 and TRBJ2-5, with D maybe TRBD1 (5 bases). V lost 6 bases and J 5 bases, leaving 16 bases between the germline ends. From germline, CDR1 is SNHLY and CDR2 FYNNEI. The CDR3 length is 14 residues. CDR3 protein: CASRDVGAGETQYF. The CDR3, as DNA: TGTGCCAGCAGAGACGTAGGGGCCGGGGAGACCCAGTACTTC.

This clone occurred once. A read error may produce the germline difference seen at one junction end. V and J are TRBV5-1 and TRBJ2-5, with D perhaps matching TRBD2 (6 bases). The length of the CDR3 is 16 residues. From germline, CDR1 is SGHRS and CDR2 YFSETQ. In DNA, the CDR3 is TGCGCCAGCAGCTTGGTGTTAGGGACTGCCGAAGACACCCAGTACTTC. It translates to CASSLVLGTAEDTQYF.

The chain has TRBV11-1 and TRBJ1-3; 8 bases map to TRBD1. V trimming: 4 bases; J trimming: 2 bases; junction bases outside the gene matches: 10. CDR3 size: 17 residues. The germline CDR1 and CDR2 sequences are SGHAT and FQDESV (reference sequence). This CDR3 is CASSSSWTGKAGNTIYF. The CDR3 coding sequence is TGTGCCAGCAGCTCATCATGGACAGGGAAGGCTGGAAACACCATATATTTT.

This chain connects TRBV6-6 to TRBJ1-6; 9 positions agree with TRBD1. The ends lost 2 bases at V and 7 bases at J; junction bases unmatched: 3. The CDR3 loop spans 15 amino acids. Germline CDR1 MNHNY, CDR2 SVGAGI (reference sequence). The CDR3 DNA follows: TGTGCCAGCAGTTACCTAGGACAGGGGAATTCACCCCTCCACTTT. This encodes CASSYLGQGNSPLHF.

The chain links TRBV4-3 to TRBJ2-1, with D maybe TRBD2 (6 bases). The germline V gene has CDR1 LGHNA and CDR2 YSLEER. V was shortened by 4 bases and J by 10 bases, with 8 bases between the two germline ends. The CDR3 is 11 residues long. CDR3: CASSLAGEQFF. The DNA for the CDR3 is TGCGCCAGCAGCCTTGCGGGGGAGCAGTTCTTC.